The 20 T cell receptor beta chains below come from one sample, sequenced in a study of T cells after yellow fever vaccination. In TCRdb, the 5' RACE reads were re-called with MiXCR into one record per CDR3 protein. The sample gives about 32,000 distinct CDR3 sequences, approximately 10% of which show up once; roughly 12% is in the top ten. This specimen was PBMCs, either bulk or a sorted T-cell subset (CD4+, CD8+, memory, or dextramer-sorted; not recorded which), taken less than 16 days after the first yellow fever vaccination. The receptors originated from a man aged 18 to 29 who received the YFV17D yellow fever vaccine.

This clonotype was recorded many times. The V and J genes are TRBV18 and TRBJ2-7, with 7 nucleotides matching TRBD1. CDR1 is KGHSH, CDR2 LQKENI, per germline. Trimming took 3 bases from V and 5 from J; bases not matched to a gene: 1. The length of the CDR3 is 12 residues. The CDR3 reads CASSPQGDEQYF. Here the CDR3 DNA reads TGTGCCAGCTCACCCCAGGGGGACGAGCAGTACTTC.

There are many counts of this clonotype. This chain uses TRBV15 with TRBJ1-1; no reliable D call. Trimming pared 1 base from V and 6 bases from J, leaving 9 bases between. The CDR3 has 13 residues. Germline V CDR1 and CDR2: LNHNV, YYDKDF (reference sequence). In DNA, the CDR3 is TGTGCCACCAGCAGAGCGACGGGCGCTGAAGCTTTCTTT. Its translation is CATSRATGAEAFF.

This clonotype was found many times. The V and J genes are TRBV11-2 and TRBJ1-5; perhaps TRBD1 as D (5 bases). The CDR3 has 15 residues. Deletions cut 2 bases from V and 6 bases from J, with 14 bases between. The germline gives CDR1 SGHAT, CDR2 FQNNGV. The CDR3 loop is CASSLNPSGGQPQHF. DNA for the CDR3: TGTGCCAGCAGCTTAAATCCGTCGGGGGGTCAGCCCCAGCATTTT.

This clonotype has a count of ten or more. The genes are TRBV7-9 and TRBJ1-3, with unresolved D. V lost 5 bases and J lost 0, with 11 bases in between. CDR1 and CDR2 from the germline V gene are SEHNR and FQNEAQ (reference sequence). The CDR3 extends over 15 amino acids. The CDR3 DNA sequence: TGTGCCAGCAGCATCCCCGTTAGCTCTGGAAACACCATATATTTT. It is translated as CASSIPVSSGNTIYF. Variable domain in full (rest from reference TRBV7-9 and TRBJ1-3): DTGVSQNPRHKITKRGQNVTFRCDPISEHNRLYWYRQTLGQGPEFLTYFQNEAQLEKSRLLSDRFSAERPKGSFSTLEIQRTEQGDSAMYLCASSIPVSSGNTIYFGEGSWLTVV.

This clonotype occurred many times. The genes are TRBV19 and TRBJ2-7; weak D call: TRBD2 (6 bases). Germline CDR1 reads LNHDA; CDR2 reads SQIVND (reference sequence). V was shortened by 3 bases and J by 2 bases, with 11 bases between the two germline ends. The CDR3 totals 14 residues. CDR3 sequence reads: CASSINPGAYEQYF. DNA of the CDR3: TGTGCCAGTAGTATTAACCCGGGGGCCTACGAGCAGTACTTC.

This clonotype was observed at least ten times. The chain carries TRBV5-1 and TRBJ1-2; TRBD1 might be the D (6 bases). Germline lookup yields CDR1 SGHRS and CDR2 YFSETQ. Trimming took 2 bases from V and 4 from J, leaving 9 bases between them. The CDR3 runs to 13 residues. The CDR3 DNA is TGCGCCAGCAGCTTAGGACAGACCTATGGCTACACCTTC. It codes for CASSLGQTYGYTF.

Ten or more counts support this clonotype. V is TRBV7-7 and J is TRBJ2-7, with TRBD1 matching 8 bases. Germline V CDR1 and CDR2: SSHAT, FNYEAQ (reference sequence). J was trimmed by 3 bases and V by 11 bases; bases with no gene match: 12. The CDR3 is 14 amino acids. CDR3 nucleotide sequence: TGTGCCTTCACCGGGACAGGAGCTTTCTACGAGCAGTACGTC. As protein: CAFTGTGAFYEQYV.

The table lists this clonotype with many counts. The rearrangement joins TRBV5-1 to TRBJ2-2; D may be TRBD1 (5 bases). V was clipped by 4 bases and J by 4 bases, with 14 bases between them. The CDR3 covers 15 residues. The germline gives CDR1 SGHRS, CDR2 YFSETQ. DNA for the CDR3: TGCGCCAGCAGCCCCCCCCTCACAGGCACCGGGGAGCTGTTTTTT. Its translation: CASSPPLTGTGELFF.

With respect to this clonotype: One base away lies a much larger clone, so this may be a sequencing read error. The rearrangement uses TRBV5-1 and TRBJ2-1; 12 bases are a match to TRBD2. The CDR3 is 15 residues long. Germline V gene lookup returns CDR1 SGHRS and CDR2 YFSETQ. Losses at the gene ends were 3 bases for V and 7 bases for J; bases not matched to a gene: 5. CDR3 sequence: CASSWLAGGLNEQFF. The CDR3 DNA reads TGCGCCAGCAGCTGGCTAGCGGGGGGGCTTAATGAGCAGTTCTTC.

The sample holds many counts of this clonotype. This chain links TRBV27 with TRBJ1-1; D unclear. With 4 bases removed from V and 4 bases from J, the gap between germline ends came to 13 bases. Germline V CDR1 and CDR2: MNHEY, SMNVEV (reference sequence). This CDR3 contains 14 residues. The CDR3 nucleotides are TGTGCCAGCAGTTATCGGCAGGATAGCACTGAAGCTTTCTTT. It is translated as CASSYRQDSTEAFF.

As for this clonotype: A read error is possible here, since a much larger clone lies one base away. This sequence joins TRBV5-1 and TRBJ2-3, with 10 bases lining up with TRBD2. The germline gives CDR1 SGHRS, CDR2 YFSETQ. Unmatched junction bases numbered 8, after V lost 4 bases and J lost 6 bases. This CDR3 has 15 amino acids. The CDR3 region is CASSTQTSGWDTQYF. CDR3 coding DNA: TGCGCCAGCAGCACTCAGACTAGCGGGTGGGATACGCAGTATTTT.

This clonotype has at least ten counts. This chain joins TRBV11-2 and TRBJ2-5; no firm D call. The CDR3 runs to 13 residues. Germline CDR1 SGHAT, CDR2 FQNNGV. V was clipped by 3 bases and J by 2 bases, with 7 bases between them. CDR3 amino acids: CASSFSGQETQYF. The CDR3 DNA reads TGTGCCAGCAGCTTTTCCGGGCAAGAGACCCAGTACTTC.

This clonotype was picked up a small number of times. V is TRBV7-9 and J is TRBJ1-2; possible D gene TRBD1, 5 bases. The CDR3 is 11 amino acids. CDR1 SEHNR and CDR2 FQNEAQ come from the germline V gene (reference sequence). Between the trimmed V and J ends, which lost 9 bases and 12 bases, there was a span of 17 bases. The CDR3, as DNA: TGTGCCAGTGGGACCCAGGTCGGGAACACCTTC. Residues: CASGTQVGNTF.

This clonotype was recorded at least ten times. The V call is TRBV24-1, the J call TRBJ2-1; 9 nucleotides match TRBD2. The CDR3 totals 18 residues. Germline V gene lookup returns CDR1 KGHDR and CDR2 SFDVKD. V was clipped by 6 bases and J by 5 bases; unmatched bases: 16. The CDR3 loop is CATSLSVGVAGEDNEQFF. DNA of the CDR3: TGTGCCACCAGTCTTTCTGTAGGGGTAGCGGGGGAAGACAATGAGCAGTTCTTC.

As for this clonotype: A much larger clone lies a single base off, so this may be a read error. This chain connects TRBV6-1 to TRBJ1-6; no reliable D call. Looked up from germline, CDR1 is MNHNS and CDR2 is SASEGT. Trimming stripped 6 bases from V and 5 bases from J, with 11 bases between. This CDR3 has 14 amino acids. CDR3 region: CASSASWNNSPLHF. CDR3 coding DNA: TGTGCCAGCAGCGCCTCCTGGAATAATTCACCCCTCCACTTT.

This clonotype was recorded many times. This chain connects TRBV4-3 to TRBJ2-1; 10 nucleotides line up with TRBD1. This CDR3 contains 15 residues. The germline V gene has CDR1 LGHNA and CDR2 YSLEER. With 0 bases clipped from V and 8 bases from J, the junction kept 4 bases outside the gene matches. The CDR3 bases are TGCGCCAGCAGCCAAGAGGGACAGGGGTGGGATGAGCAGTTCTTC. It yields the protein CASSQEGQGWDEQFF.

In the case of this clonotype: At one end the junction does not follow the germline gene, possibly because of a read error. The V call is TRBV5-6, the J call TRBJ1-2; D is unclear. The length of the CDR3 is 12 residues. CDR1 SGHDT and CDR2 YYEEEE come from the germline V gene. The CDR3 DNA reads TGTGCCATCAGCCCCGGTGGATATGGCTACACCTTC. This translates into CAISPGGYGYTF.

This clonotype is medium-sized (0.01 to 0.1%) within its sample. The CDR3 is CASSLGWASGGKDEQYF. CDR3 nucleotide sequence: TGCGCCAGCAGCTTGGGATGGGCGTCTGGGGGGAAGGACGAGCAGTACTTC. The gene calls are TRBV5-1 and TRBJ2-7; tentative D call: TRBD2 (6 bases). Trimming removed 0 bases from V and 5 bases from J, with 21 bases in between. Germline CDR1 SGHRS, CDR2 YFSETQ. The CDR3 is 17 residues long.

A few counts support this clonotype. The chain uses TRBV5-7 and TRBJ2-2; D call uncertain. TRBV5-7 belongs to the ORF category, with a function that is uncertain. The V end lost 4 bases, the J end lost 6 bases, and 13 bases lay between the germline ends. This CDR3 spans 14 amino acids. The chain's CDR3 is CASSPGRLAGELFF. The CDR3 bases are TGTGCCAGCAGCCCGGGCCGCCTCGCCGGGGAGCTGTTTTTT.

This clonotype occurred many times. The gene calls are TRBV29-1 and TRBJ2-1, with 11 bases lining up with TRBD2. Looked up from germline, CDR1 is SQVTM and CDR2 is ANQGSEA. V lost 6 bases and J lost 7; bases outside the gene matches: 8. CDR3 length: 14 residues. CDR3 protein: CSVGTSGGRNEQFF. CDR3 bases: TGCAGCGTCGGAACTAGCGGGGGAAGGAATGAGCAGTTCTTC.